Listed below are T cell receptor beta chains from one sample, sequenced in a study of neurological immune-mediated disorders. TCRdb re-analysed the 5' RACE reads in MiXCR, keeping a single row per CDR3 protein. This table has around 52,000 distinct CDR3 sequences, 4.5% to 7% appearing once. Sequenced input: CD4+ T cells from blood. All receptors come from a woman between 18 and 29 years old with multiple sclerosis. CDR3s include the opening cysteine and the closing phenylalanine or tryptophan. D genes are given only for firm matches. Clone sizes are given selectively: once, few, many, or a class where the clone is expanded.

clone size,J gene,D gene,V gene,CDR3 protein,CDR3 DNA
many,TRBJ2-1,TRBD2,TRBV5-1,CASSPLSGRAGGEQFF,TGCGCCAGCAGCCCGCTAAGCGGGAGGGCGGGCGGTGAGCAGTTCTTC
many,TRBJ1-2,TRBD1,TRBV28,CASSTGARSLGYTF,TGTGCCAGCAGTACAGGGGCCCGAAGCCTTGGCTACACCTTC
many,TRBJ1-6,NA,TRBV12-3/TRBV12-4,CASSFWQNNSPLHF,TGTGCCAGCAGTTTTTGGCAGAACAATTCACCCCTCCACTTT
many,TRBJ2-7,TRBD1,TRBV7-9,CASSYGQAIYEQYF,TGTGCCAGCAGCTACGGACAGGCGATCTACGAGCAGTACTTC
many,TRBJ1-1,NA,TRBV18,CASSPPETTRAFF,TGTGCCAGCTCACCACCAGAGACCACGCGAGCTTTCTTT
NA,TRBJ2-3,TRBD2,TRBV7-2,CASSRNGASGRSSDTQYF,TGTGCCAGCAGCAGAAACGGGGCTAGCGGGCGAAGCTCAGATACGCAGTATTTT
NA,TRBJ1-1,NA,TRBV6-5,CASSYRGHGEAFF,TGTGCCAGCAGTTACAGAGGACACGGAGAAGCTTTCTTT
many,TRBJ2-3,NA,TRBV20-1,CSARAGGRADTQYF,TGCAGTGCTAGAGCTGGGGGCAGGGCGGATACGCAGTATTTT
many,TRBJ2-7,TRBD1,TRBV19,CASSITGTVSYEQYF,TGTGCCAGTAGTATAACCGGGACAGTCTCCTACGAGCAGTACTTC
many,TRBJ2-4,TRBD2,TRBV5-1,CASSPRTSGGKNIQYF,TGCGCCAGCAGCCCCCGGACTAGCGGGGGGAAAAACATTCAGTACTTC
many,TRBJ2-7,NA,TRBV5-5,CASSFDGGTNYEQYF,TGTGCCAGCAGCTTCGACGGGGGGACAAACTACGAGCAGTACTTC
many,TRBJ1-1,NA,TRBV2,CASRTVGTEAFF,TGTGCCAGCAGGACAGTCGGCACTGAAGCTTTCTTT
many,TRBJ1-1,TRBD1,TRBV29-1,CSGGQKGAEAFF,TGCAGCGGGGGACAGAAAGGGGCTGAAGCTTTCTTT
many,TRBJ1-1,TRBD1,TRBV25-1,CASSVRQGLNTEAFF,TGTGCCAGCAGTGTACGACAGGGACTGAACACTGAAGCTTTCTTT
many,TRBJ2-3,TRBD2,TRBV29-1,CSVETTSGSTDTQYF,TGCAGCGTTGAAACGACTAGCGGGAGCACAGATACGCAGTATTTT
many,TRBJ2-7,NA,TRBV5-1,CASSLGGEAYEQYF,TGCGCCAGCAGCTTGGGGGGGGAAGCCTACGAGCAGTACTTC
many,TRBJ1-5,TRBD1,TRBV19,CASETRRQGNQPQHF,TGTGCCAGCGAAACGCGGAGACAGGGGAATCAGCCCCAGCATTTT
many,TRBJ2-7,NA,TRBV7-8,CASSLALIGNEQYF,TGTGCCAGCAGCTTAGCCCTGATAGGGAACGAGCAGTACTTC
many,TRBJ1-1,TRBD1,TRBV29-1,CSVLGGNTEAFF,TGCAGCGTTCTAGGGGGCAACACTGAAGCTTTCTTT
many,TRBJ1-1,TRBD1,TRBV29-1,CSVLGMTGVMNTEAFF,TGCAGCGTTTTAGGAATGACAGGGGTCATGAACACTGAAGCTTTCTTT
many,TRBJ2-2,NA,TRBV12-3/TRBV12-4,CASSGGGGHVTGELFF,TGTGCCAGCAGCGGTGGAGGGGGACATGTCACCGGGGAGCTGTTTTTT
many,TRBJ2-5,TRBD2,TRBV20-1,CSARPTSAQQETQYF,TGCAGTGCTAGACCTACTAGCGCCCAACAAGAGACCCAGTACTTC
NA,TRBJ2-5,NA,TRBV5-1,CASRYRDQETQYF,TGCGCCAGCAGATACAGGGACCAAGAGACCCAGTACTTC
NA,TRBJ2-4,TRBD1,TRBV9,CASSVFSHDRGAKNIQYF,TGTGCCAGCAGCGTTTTTTCCCACGACAGGGGTGCCAAAAACATTCAGTACTTC
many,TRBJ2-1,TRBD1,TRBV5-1,CASSLAQGALGAGEQFF,TGCGCCAGCAGCTTGGCACAGGGGGCATTGGGTGCGGGTGAGCAGTTCTTC
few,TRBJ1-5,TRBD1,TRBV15,CATSRAGTGTQPQHF,TGTGCCACCAGCAGAGCGGGGACAGGGACCCAGCCCCAGCATTTT
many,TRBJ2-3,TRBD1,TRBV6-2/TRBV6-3,CASSQQGAWTDTQYF,TGTGCCAGCAGTCAACAGGGGGCTTGGACAGATACGCAGTATTTT
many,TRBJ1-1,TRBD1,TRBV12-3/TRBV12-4,CASSRDRPTLNTEAFF,TGTGCCAGCAGTCGGGACAGACCGACATTGAACACTGAAGCTTTCTTT
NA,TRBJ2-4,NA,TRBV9,CASSVGWDTEAKNIQYF,TGTGCCAGCAGCGTAGGATGGGACACCGAAGCCAAAAACATTCAGTACTTC
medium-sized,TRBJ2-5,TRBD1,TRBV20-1,CSVIPGQGAETQYF,TGCAGTGTAATTCCGGGACAGGGGGCAGAGACCCAGTACTTC
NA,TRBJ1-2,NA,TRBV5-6,CASSTSGVGSGYTF,TGTGCCAGCAGCACCTCTGGTGTTGGTTCTGGCTACACCTTC
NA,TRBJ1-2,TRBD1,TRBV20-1,CSVPDRARGYTF,TGCAGTGTCCCAGACAGGGCTCGTGGCTACACCTTC
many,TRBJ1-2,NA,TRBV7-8,CASSLSNQNGYTF,TGTGCCAGCAGCCTATCCAATCAAAATGGCTACACCTTC
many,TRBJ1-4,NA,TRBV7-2,CASSSIGATNEKLFF,TGTGCCAGCAGCTCTATCGGGGCAACTAATGAAAAACTGTTTTTT
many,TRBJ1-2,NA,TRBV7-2,CASSLGTGLGGYTF,TGTGCCAGCAGCTTAGGAACAGGGTTGGGTGGCTACACCTTC
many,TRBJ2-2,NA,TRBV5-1,CASSLGTWSEAGELFF,TGCGCCAGCAGCTTGGGGACTTGGAGCGAGGCCGGGGAGCTGTTTTTT
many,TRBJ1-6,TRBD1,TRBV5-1,CASSYQGVSNSPLHF,TGCGCCAGCAGTTATCAGGGGGTCTCAAATTCACCCCTCCACTTT
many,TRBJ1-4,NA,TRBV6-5,CASSRGGYANEKLFF,TGTGCCAGCAGTAGGGGGGGGTACGCTAATGAAAAACTGTTTTTT
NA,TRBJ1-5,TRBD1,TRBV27,CASSAGTGGLQPQHF,TGTGCCAGCAGTGCCGGGACAGGGGGCTTGCAGCCCCAGCATTTT
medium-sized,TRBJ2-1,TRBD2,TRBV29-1,CSAPGTSGSTYNEQFF,TGCAGCGCCCCTGGGACTAGCGGGAGTACATACAATGAGCAGTTCTTC
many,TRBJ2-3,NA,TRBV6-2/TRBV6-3,CASSYGLLIGADTQYF,TGTGCCAGCAGTTACGGGCTATTAATAGGGGCAGATACGCAGTATTTT
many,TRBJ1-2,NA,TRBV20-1,CSAREGGGGYTF,TGCAGTGCTAGAGAAGGGGGTGGAGGCTACACCTTC
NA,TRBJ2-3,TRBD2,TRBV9,CASSSFSGMGTDTQYF,TGTGCCAGCAGCTCCTTTAGCGGGATGGGGACAGATACGCAGTATTTT
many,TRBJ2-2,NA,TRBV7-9,CASSLGTGLGGELFF,TGTGCCAGCAGCTTAGGAACAGGGCTCGGCGGGGAGCTGTTTTTT
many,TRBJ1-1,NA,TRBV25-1,CASSEWEPGRDEAFF,TGTGCCAGCAGTGAATGGGAGCCGGGCAGGGATGAAGCTTTCTTT
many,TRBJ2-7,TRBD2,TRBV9,CASSVAGGPQYF,TGTGCCAGCAGCGTGGCGGGGGGGCCTCAGTACTTC